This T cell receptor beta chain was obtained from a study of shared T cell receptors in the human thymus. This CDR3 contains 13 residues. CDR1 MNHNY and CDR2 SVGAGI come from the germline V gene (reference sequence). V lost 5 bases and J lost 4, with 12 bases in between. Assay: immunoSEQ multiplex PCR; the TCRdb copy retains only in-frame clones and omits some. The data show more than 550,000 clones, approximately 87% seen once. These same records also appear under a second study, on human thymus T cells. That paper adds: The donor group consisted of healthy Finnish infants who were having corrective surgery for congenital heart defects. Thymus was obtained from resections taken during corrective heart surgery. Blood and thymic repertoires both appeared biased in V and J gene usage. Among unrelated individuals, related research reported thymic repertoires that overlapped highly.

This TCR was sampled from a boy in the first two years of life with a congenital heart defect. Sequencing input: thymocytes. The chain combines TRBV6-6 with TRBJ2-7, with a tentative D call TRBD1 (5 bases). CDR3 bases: TGTGCCAGCAGTCGTATCAGGGTATACGAGCAGTACTTC. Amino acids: CASSRIRVYEQYF.